The 3 T cell receptor beta chains reported below all come from one sample, sequenced in a study of T cells in localized non-small cell lung cancer. The method was immunoSEQ multiplex PCR; TCRdb's version includes in-frame clones alone and lacks a portion of them. The table has approximately 43,000 clones, about 88% seen once. The specimen comprised peripheral blood, sampled before any cancer treatment. These receptors were collected from a woman aged 18-55 years with stage III lung adenocarcinoma.

The chain combines TRBV29-1 with TRBJ1-1; no firm D call. The germline V gene encodes CDR1 SQVTM and CDR2 ANQGSEA. The germline V and J ends were trimmed by 4 bases and 11 bases, with 14 bases remaining between them. The CDR3 contains 11 residues. The CDR3 DNA follows: TGCAGCGTTGTAGAAGTTCGGGAGGCTTTCTTT. Its protein product is CSVVEVREAFF.

This chain uses TRBV7-8 with TRBJ2-7; D is perhaps TRBD1 or TRBD2 (6 bases each). The CDR3 loop spans 14 amino acids. In germline, CDR1 is SGHVS, CDR2 FQNEAQ. The germline V and J ends were trimmed by 5 bases and 0 bases, with 11 bases remaining between them. CDR3 in amino acids: CASSQGRSSYEQYF. CDR3 bases: TGTGCCAGCAGCCAGGGGAGGAGCTCCTACGAGCAGTACTTC. Based on the CDR3 plus reference TRBV7-8 and TRBJ2-7, the full variable domain is GAGVSQSPRYKVAKRGQDVALRCDPISGHVSLFWYQQALGQGPEFLTYFQNEAQLDKSGLPSDRFFAERPEGSVSTLKIQRTQQEDSAVYLCASSQGRSSYEQYFGPGTRLTVT.

This clone has a handful of counts. The J gene is TRBJ1-2, the V gene TRBV27, with D tentatively TRBD1 (5 bases). Germline V lookup: CDR1 MNHEY, CDR2 SMNVEV (reference sequence). The length of the CDR3 is 15 residues. Trimming pared 6 bases from V and 4 bases from J, leaving 18 bases between. CDR3 sequence reads: CASSGKGVTSYGYTF. Written as DNA, the CDR3 is TGTGCCAGCAGCGGTAAAGGGGTCACCTCCTATGGCTACACCTTC.